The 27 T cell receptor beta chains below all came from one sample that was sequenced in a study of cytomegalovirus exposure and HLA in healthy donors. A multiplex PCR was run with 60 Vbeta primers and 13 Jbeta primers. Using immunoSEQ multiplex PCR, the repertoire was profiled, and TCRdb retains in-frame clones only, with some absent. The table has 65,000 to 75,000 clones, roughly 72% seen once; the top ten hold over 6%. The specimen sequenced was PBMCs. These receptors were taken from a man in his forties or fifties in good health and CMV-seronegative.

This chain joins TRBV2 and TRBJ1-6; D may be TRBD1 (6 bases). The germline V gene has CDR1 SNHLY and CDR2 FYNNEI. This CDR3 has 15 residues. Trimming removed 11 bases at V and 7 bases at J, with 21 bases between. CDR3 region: CALIAGVRGNSPLHF. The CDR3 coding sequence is TGTGCCCTAATTGCCGGGGTTAGGGGGAATTCACCCCTCCACTTT.

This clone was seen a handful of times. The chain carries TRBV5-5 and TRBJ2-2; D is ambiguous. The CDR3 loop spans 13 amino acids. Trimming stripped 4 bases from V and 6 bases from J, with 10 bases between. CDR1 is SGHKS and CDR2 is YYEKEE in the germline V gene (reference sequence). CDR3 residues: CASSRYWPGELFF. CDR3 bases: TGTGCCAGCAGCCGTTATTGGCCCGGGGAGCTGTTTTTT.

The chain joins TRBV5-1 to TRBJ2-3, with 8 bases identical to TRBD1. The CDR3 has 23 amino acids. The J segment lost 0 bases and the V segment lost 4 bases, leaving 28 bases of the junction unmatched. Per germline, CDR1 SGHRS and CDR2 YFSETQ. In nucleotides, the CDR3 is TGCGCCAGCAGCGCCACCTTTACCAGGGGGCCATACGACAGTAATTCTAGCACAGATACGCAGTATTTT. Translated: CASSATFTRGPYDSNSSTDTQYF.

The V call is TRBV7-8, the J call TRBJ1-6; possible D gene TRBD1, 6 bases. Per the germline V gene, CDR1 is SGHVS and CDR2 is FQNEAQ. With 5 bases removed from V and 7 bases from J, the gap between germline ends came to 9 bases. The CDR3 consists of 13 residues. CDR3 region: CASSLGQNSPLHF. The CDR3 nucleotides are TGTGCCAGCAGCCTTGGACAGAATTCACCCCTCCACTTT.

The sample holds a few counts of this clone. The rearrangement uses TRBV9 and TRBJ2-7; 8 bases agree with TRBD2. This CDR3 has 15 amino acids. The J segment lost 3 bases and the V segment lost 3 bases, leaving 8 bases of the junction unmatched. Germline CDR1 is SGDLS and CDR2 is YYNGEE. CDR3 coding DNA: TGTGCCAGCAGCGCCCGGGGGGGATTAAACTACGAGCAGTACTTC. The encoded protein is CASSARGGLNYEQYF. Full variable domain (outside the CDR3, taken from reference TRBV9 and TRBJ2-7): DSGVTQTPKHLITATGQRVTLRCSPRSGDLSVYWYQQSLDQGLQFLIQYYNGEERAKGNILERFSAQQFPDLHSELNLSSLELGDSALYFCASSARGGLNYEQYFGPGTRLTVT.

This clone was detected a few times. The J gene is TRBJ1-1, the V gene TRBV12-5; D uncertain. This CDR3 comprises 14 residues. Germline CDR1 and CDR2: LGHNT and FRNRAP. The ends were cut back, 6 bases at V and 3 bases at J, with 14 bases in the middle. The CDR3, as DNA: TGTGCTAGTGGCAGAGGGATAGGGTACACTGAAGCTTTCTTT. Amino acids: CASGRGIGYTEAFF. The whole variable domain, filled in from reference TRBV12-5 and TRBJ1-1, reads DARVTQTPRHKVTEMGQEVTMRCQPILGHNTVFWYRQTMMQGLELLAYFRNRAPLDDSGMPKDRFSAEMPDATLATLKIQPSEPRDSAVYFCASGRGIGYTEAFFGQGTRLTVV.

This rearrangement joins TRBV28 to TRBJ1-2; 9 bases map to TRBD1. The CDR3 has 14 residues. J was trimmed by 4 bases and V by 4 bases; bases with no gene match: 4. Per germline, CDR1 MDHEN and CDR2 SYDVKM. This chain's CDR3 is CASSSTGGSYGYTF. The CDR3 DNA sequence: TGTGCCAGCAGTTCTACAGGGGGCAGCTATGGCTACACCTTC.

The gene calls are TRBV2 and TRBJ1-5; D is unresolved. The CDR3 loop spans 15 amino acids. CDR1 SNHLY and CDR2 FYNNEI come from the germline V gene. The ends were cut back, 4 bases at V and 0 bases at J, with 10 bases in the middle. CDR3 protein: CASSGNSLSNQPQHF. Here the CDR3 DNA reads TGTGCCAGCAGTGGAAACAGCCTTAGCAATCAGCCCCAGCATTTT.

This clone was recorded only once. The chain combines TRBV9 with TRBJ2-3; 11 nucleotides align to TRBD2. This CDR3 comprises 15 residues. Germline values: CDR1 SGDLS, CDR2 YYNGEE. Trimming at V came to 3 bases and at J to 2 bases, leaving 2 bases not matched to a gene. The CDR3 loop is CASSEGLAVTDTQYF. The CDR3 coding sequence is TGTGCCAGCAGCGAGGGACTAGCGGTCACAGATACGCAGTATTTT.

CDR3 residues: CASRLTGFESGELFF. CDR3 in DNA: TGTGCCAGCAGACTTACAGGGTTTGAAAGCGGGGAGCTGTTTTTT. The V gene is TRBV27, the J gene TRBJ2-2; D perhaps matches TRBD1 (6 bases). V was trimmed by 6 bases and J by 7 bases, leaving 18 bases between them. CDR1 is MNHEY and CDR2 is SMNVEV in the germline V gene (reference sequence). The CDR3 is 15 residues long.

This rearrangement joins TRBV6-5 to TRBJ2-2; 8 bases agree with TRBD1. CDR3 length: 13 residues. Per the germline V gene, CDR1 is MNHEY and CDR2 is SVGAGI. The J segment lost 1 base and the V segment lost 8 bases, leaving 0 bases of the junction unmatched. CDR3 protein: CASGTGNTGELFF. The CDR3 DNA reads TGTGCCAGCGGGACAGGGAACACCGGGGAGCTGTTTTTT.

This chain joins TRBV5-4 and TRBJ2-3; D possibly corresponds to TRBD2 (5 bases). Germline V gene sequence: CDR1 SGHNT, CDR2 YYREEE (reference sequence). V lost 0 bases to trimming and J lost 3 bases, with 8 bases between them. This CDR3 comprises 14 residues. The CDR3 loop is CASSLGGETDTQYF. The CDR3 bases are TGTGCCAGCAGCTTGGGTGGGGAGACAGATACGCAGTATTTT. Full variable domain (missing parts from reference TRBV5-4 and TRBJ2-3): ETGVTQSPTHLIKTRGQQVTLRCSSQSGHNTVSWYQQALGQGPQFIFQYYREEENGRGNFPPRFSGLQFPNYSSELNVNALELDDSALYLCASSLGGETDTQYFGPGTRLTVL.

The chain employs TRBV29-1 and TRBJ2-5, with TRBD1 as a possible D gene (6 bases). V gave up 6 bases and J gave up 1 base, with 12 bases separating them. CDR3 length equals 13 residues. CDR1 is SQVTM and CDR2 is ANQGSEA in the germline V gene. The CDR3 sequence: CSVARGSQETQYF. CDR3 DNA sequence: TGCAGCGTCGCCAGGGGATCCCAAGAGACCCAGTACTTC.

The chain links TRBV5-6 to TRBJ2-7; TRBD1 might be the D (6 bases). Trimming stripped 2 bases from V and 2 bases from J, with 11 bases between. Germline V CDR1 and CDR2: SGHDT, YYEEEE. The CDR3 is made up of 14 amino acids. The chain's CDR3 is CASSFWTVTYEQYF. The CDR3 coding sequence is TGTGCCAGCAGCTTTTGGACAGTTACCTACGAGCAGTACTTC.

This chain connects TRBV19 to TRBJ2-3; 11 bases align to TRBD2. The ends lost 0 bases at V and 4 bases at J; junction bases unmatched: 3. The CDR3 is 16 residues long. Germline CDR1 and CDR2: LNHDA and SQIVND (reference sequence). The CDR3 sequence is CASSIESSGRADTQYF. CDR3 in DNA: TGTGCCAGTAGTATAGAGAGTAGCGGGAGGGCAGATACGCAGTATTTT.

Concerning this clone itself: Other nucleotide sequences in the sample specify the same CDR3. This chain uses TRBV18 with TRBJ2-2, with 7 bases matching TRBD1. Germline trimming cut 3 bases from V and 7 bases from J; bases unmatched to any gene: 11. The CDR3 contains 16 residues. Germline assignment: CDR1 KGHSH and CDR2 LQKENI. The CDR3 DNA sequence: TGTGCCAGCTCACCTTCCCACAGGGGAAATGTCGGGGAGCTGTTTTTT. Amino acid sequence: CASSPSHRGNVGELFF.

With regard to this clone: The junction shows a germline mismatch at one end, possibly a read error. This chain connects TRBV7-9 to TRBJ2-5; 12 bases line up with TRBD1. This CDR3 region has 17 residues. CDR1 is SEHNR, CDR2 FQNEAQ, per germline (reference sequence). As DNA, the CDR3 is TGTGCCAGCACCTTAGGGGGACAGGGGGCTTCTTGGGAGACCCAGTACTTC. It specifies CASTLGGQGASWETQYF. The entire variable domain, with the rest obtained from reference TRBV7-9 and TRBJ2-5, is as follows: DTGVSQNPRHKITKRGQNVTFRCDPISEHNRLYWYRQTLGQGPEFLTYFQNEAQLEKSRLLSDRFSAERPKGSFSTLEIQRTEQGDSAMYLCASTLGGQGASWETQYFGPGTRLLVL.

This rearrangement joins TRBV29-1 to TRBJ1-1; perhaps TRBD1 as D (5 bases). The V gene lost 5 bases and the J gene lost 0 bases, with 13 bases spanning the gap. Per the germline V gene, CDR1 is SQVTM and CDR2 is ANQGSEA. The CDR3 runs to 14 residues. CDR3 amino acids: CSVRTGVMNTEAFF. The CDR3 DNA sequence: TGCAGCGTTCGAACGGGGGTTATGAACACTGAAGCTTTCTTT.

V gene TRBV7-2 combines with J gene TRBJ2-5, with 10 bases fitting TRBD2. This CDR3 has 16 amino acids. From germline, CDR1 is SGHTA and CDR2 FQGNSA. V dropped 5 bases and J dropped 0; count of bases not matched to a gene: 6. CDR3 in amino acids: CASSPGLAEYQETQYF. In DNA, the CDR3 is TGTGCCAGCAGCCCCGGACTAGCGGAGTACCAAGAGACCCAGTACTTC.

In nucleotides, the CDR3 is TGTGCCAGCAGGCGAGAAGCAGGGTCCTACGAGCAGTACTTC. Protein sequence: CASRREAGSYEQYF. The chain carries TRBV27 and TRBJ2-7, with D possibly being TRBD1 (5 bases). V lost 6 bases and J 1 base, leaving 13 bases between the germline ends. The V gene's germline CDR1 is MNHEY and CDR2 SMNVEV (reference sequence). CDR3 length equals 14 residues.

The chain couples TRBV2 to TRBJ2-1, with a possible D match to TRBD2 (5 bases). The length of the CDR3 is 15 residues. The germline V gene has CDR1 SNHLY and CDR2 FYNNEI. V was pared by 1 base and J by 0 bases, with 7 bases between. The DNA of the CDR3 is TGTGCCAGCAGTGAAGTGGGAGTCTCCTACAATGAGCAGTTCTTC. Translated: CASSEVGVSYNEQFF.

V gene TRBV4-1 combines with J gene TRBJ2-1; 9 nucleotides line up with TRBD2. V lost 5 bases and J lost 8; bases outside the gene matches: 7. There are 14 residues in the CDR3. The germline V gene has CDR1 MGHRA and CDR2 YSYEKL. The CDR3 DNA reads TGCGCCAGCAGCTACCAGCGGGGGGTTGATGAGCAGTTCTTC. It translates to CASSYQRGVDEQFF.

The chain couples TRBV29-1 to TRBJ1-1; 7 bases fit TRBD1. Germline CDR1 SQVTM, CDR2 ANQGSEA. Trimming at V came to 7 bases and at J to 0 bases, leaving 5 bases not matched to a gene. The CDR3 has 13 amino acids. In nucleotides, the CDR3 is TGCAGCGCGGAGGGACAGCTGAACACTGAAGCTTTCTTT. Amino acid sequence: CSAEGQLNTEAFF.

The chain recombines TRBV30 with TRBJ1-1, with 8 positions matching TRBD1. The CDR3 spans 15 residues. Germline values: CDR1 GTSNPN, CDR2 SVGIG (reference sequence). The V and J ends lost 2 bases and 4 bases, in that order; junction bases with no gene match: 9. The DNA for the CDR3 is TGTGCCTGGAGTTTGTGGACAGGGTTAGTCACTGAAGCTTTCTTT. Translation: CAWSLWTGLVTEAFF.

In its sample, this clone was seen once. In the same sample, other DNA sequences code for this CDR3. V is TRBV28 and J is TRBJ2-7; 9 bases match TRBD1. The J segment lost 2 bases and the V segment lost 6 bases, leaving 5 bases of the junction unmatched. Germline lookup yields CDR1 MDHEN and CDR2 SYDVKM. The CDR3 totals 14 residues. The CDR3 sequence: CASRSGTGPYEQYF. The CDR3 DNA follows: TGTGCCAGCAGGTCCGGGACAGGGCCCTACGAGCAGTACTTC.

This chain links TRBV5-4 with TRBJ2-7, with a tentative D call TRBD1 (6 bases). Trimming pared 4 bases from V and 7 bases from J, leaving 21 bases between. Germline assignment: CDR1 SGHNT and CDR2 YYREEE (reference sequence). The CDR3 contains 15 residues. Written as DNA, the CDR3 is TGTGCCAGCAGCCTTTTAAGGGGCAGGGGTGAGGAGCAGTACTTC. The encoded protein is CASSLLRGRGEEQYF.

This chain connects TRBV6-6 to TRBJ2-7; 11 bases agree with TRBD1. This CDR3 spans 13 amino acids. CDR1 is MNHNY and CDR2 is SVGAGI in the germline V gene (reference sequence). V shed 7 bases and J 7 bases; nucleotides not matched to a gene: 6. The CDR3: CASTGGQGGEQYF. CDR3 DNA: TGTGCCAGCACCGGGGGACAGGGGGGAGAGCAGTACTTC.